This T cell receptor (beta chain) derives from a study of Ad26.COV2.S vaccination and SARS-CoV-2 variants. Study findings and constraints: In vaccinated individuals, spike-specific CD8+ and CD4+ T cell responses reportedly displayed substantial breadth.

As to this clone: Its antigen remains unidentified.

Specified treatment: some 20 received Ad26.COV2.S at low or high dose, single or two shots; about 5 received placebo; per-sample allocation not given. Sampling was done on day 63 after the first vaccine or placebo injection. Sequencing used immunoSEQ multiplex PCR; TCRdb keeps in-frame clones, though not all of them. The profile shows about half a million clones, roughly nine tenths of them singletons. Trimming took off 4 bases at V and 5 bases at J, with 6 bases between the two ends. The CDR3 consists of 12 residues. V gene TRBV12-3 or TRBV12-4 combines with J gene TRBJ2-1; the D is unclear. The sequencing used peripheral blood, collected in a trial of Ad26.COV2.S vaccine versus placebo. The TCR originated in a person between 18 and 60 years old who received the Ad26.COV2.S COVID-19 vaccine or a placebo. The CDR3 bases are TGTGCCAGCAGTTCAGACAACAATGAGCAGTTCTTC. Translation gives CASSSDNNEQFF.